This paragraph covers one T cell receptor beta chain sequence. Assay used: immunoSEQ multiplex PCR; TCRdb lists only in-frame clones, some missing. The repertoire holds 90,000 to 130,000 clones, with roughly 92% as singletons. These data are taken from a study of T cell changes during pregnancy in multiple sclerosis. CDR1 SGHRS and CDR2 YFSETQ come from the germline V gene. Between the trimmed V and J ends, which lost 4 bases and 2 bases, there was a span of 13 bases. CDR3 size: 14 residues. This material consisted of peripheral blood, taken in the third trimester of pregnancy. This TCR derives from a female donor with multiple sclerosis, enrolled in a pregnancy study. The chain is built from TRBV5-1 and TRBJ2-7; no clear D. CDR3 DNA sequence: TGCGCCAGCAGCCTCCTGAGGCCCCCCTACGAGCAGTACTTC. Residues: CASSLLRPPYEQYF.